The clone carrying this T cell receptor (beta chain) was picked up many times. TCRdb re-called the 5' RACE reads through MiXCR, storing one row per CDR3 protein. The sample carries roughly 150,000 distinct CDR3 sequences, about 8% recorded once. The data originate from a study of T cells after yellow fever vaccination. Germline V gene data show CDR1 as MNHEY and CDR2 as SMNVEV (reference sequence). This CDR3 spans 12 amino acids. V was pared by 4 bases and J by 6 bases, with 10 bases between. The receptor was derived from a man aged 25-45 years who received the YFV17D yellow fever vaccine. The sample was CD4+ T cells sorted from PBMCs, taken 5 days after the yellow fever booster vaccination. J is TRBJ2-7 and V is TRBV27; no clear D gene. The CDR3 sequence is CASSSRKGEQYF. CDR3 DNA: TGTGCCAGCAGTTCCCGGAAGGGCGAGCAGTACTTC.